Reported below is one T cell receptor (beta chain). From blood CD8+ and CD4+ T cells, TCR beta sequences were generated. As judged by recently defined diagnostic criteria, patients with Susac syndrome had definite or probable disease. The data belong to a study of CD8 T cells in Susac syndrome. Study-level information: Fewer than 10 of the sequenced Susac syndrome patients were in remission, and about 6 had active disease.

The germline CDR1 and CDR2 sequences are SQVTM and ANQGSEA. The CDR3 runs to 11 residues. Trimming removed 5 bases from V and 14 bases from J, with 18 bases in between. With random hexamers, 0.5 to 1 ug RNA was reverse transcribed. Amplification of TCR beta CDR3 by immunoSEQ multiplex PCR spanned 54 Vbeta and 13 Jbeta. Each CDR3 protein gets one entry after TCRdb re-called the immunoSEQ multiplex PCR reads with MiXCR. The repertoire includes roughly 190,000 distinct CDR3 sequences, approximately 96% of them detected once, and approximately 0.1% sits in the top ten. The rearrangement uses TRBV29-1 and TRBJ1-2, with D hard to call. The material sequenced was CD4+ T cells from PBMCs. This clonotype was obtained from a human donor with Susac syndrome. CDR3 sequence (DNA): TGCAGCGTTTTTTTTAACGGAGTCGGAACCTTC. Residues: CSVFFNGVGTF.